A selection of T cell receptor beta chains follows, all from one sample in a study of T cell repertoires in cytomegalovirus infection. These receptors' antigens are unknown. Each CDR3 protein is one row after TCRdb ran MiXCR on the reads. The sample records hundreds of thousands of distinct CDR3 sequences, 29% being singletons. Sequencing was performed on cultured PBMCs, taken from culture after CMV antigen stimulation. Receptors originate from a human donor in good health (CMV status not recorded). Some clones in this sample may be carry-over from other donors' samples. Each CDR3 is given with its conserved first and last residue. D genes are given only for firm matches. Clone sizes are given selectively: once, few, many, or a class where the clone is expanded.

clone size,J gene,V gene,D gene,CDR3 DNA,CDR3 protein
.,TRBJ2-7,TRBV11-2,.,TGTGCCAGCAGCTTAGGGGGCACTTGGGGCTACGAGCAGTACTTC,CASSLGGTWGYEQYF
many,TRBJ2-1,TRBV7-3,TRBD2,TGTGCCAGCAGCTCAAGGGCTAGCGGGTTGCAGTTCTTC,CASSSRASGLQFF
few,TRBJ1-5,TRBV12-3/TRBV12-4,.,TGTGCCAGCAGACCGGGGAGTGGAGATAGCAATCAGCCCCAGCATTTT,CASRPGSGDSNQPQHF
.,TRBJ1-1,TRBV6-5,.,TGTGCCTCTACAAAGGGGAGGTCCACTGAAGCTTTCTTT,CASTKGRSTEAFF
.,TRBJ2-7,TRBV18,TRBD1,TGTGCCAGCTCACCACTCGGGACAGGGGGTTCGTTCGAGCAGTACTTC,CASSPLGTGGSFEQYF
few,TRBJ1-1,TRBV11-2,.,TGTGCCAGCAGCTTAACGGCAGACCCGCGGACTGAAGCTTTCTTT,CASSLTADPRTEAFF
few,TRBJ2-7,TRBV28,.,TGTGCCAGCAGTTACCCGGACCAGTACGAGCAGTACTTC,CASSYPDQYEQYF
few,TRBJ2-3,TRBV10-3,.,TGTGCCATCAGTCAGGGATTGCGGACAGATACGCAGTATTTT,CAISQGLRTDTQYF
.,TRBJ1-2,TRBV6-1,.,TGTGCCAGCAGTGTGGGCCAGAGTGGCTACACCTTC,CASSVGQSGYTF
.,TRBJ2-7,TRBV11-2,TRBD1,TGTGCCAGCAGCCCGACAGGGGAAGGAGCATACGAGCAGTACTTC,CASSPTGEGAYEQYF
few,TRBJ2-3,TRBV20-1,TRBD2,TGCAGCACCAAAGCGGGAGCGGGTAGCACAGATACGCAGTATTTT,CSTKAGAGSTDTQYF
.,TRBJ1-5,TRBV6-5,.,TGTGCCAGCAAGGCGCGCAATCAGCCCCAGCATTTT,CASKARNQPQHF
few,TRBJ1-1,TRBV5-8,.,TGTGCCAGCAGCCCGGGACCCCATATTGAAGCTTTCTTT,CASSPGPHIEAFF
few,TRBJ2-4,TRBV7-2,.,TGTGCCAGCAGCTTAGCCCCCCGAGGAGGGATTCAGTACTTC,CASSLAPRGGIQYF
.,TRBJ1-3,TRBV18,.,TGTGCCAGCTCGCCTTTTGAATCTGGAAACACCATATATTTT,CASSPFESGNTIYF
.,TRBJ2-5,TRBV19,.,TGTGCCAGTAGTACCCGGACGGCGGGACAAGAGACCCAGTACTTC,CASSTRTAGQETQYF
.,TRBJ1-1,TRBV29-1,.,TGCAGCGTTGTGCCCTTGAACACTGAAGCTTTCTTT,CSVVPLNTEAFF
few,TRBJ1-2,TRBV19,TRBD1,TGTGCCAGTAGTCCCTCCCGGGACAGTAACTATGGCTACACCTTC,CASSPSRDSNYGYTF
few,TRBJ1-1,TRBV27,.,TGTGCCAGCAGTTTATATTCGGGGGAGGCTGAAGCTTTCTTT,CASSLYSGEAEAFF
many,TRBJ2-3,TRBV7-6,.,TGTGCCAGCAGCGGACGGACAGATACGCAGTATTTT,CASSGRTDTQYF
few,TRBJ2-6,TRBV5-6,TRBD2,TGTGCCAGTACGAGCGGGGGGCTAGGGGCCAACGTCCTGACTTTC,CASTSGGLGANVLTF
many,TRBJ2-1,TRBV7-2,TRBD2,TGTGCCAGCAGCTTAGGGGTAGCGGGGGACAATGAGCAGTTCTTC,CASSLGVAGDNEQFF
.,TRBJ2-6,TRBV20-1,.,TGCAGTGTGATAGGAAGGGCAGGAGAAACTGGGGCCAACGTCCTGACTTTC,CSVIGRAGETGANVLTF
.,TRBJ2-4,TRBV20-1,TRBD2,TGCAGTGCTCTTCGGACTAGCGGGGGCCATCTAGCTGGAAACATTCAGTACTTC,CSALRTSGGHLAGNIQYF
.,TRBJ2-1,TRBV7-3,TRBD2,TGTGCCAGCAGCCCCTCTGCGGGAGAGGGAAACAATGAGCAGTTCTTC,CASSPSAGEGNNEQFF
.,TRBJ2-1,TRBV7-3,.,TGTGCCAGCAGCTTAAATGGCCGCGGAGGGAATGAGCAGTTCTTC,CASSLNGRGGNEQFF
.,TRBJ2-1,TRBV4-2,TRBD2,TGTGCCAGCAGCCACGGACTAGCGGGAGCATTTTCCTACAATGAGCAGTTCTTC,CASSHGLAGAFSYNEQFF
.,TRBJ1-1,TRBV2,TRBD1,TGTGCCAGCAGTGGTCAGGGGGTTTTCAGCACTGAAGCTTTCTTT,CASSGQGVFSTEAFF
.,TRBJ2-7,TRBV18,.,TGTGCCAGCTCACTAAGTAGCGGAATCGAGCAGTACTTC,CASSLSSGIEQYF
once,TRBJ2-7,TRBV6-6,.,TGTGCCAGCAGTTACTCGATCGGCCAGGAGTACCCCTACGAGCAGTACTTC,CASSYSIGQEYPYEQYF
few,TRBJ2-1,TRBV11-3,TRBD2,TGTGCCAGCAGCCCGAACGGGGGGAGCGGGAGGGCGCATGAGCAGTTCTTC,CASSPNGGSGRAHEQFF
few,TRBJ2-5,TRBV6-5,TRBD1,TGTGCCAGCAGCCCAGAGACAGGGGGAGTGGGGACCCAGTACTTC,CASSPETGGVGTQYF
.,TRBJ2-1,TRBV7-6,.,TGTGCCAGCAGCTTAGCGATAGCGAACAATGAGCAGTTCTTC,CASSLAIANNEQFF
.,TRBJ2-1,TRBV28,TRBD2,TGTGCCAGCAGTCCGGGACTAGCGGCAGGGAATGAGCAGTTCTTC,CASSPGLAAGNEQFF
many,TRBJ2-7,TRBV10-3,TRBD1,TGTGCCATCAGTGCGCAGGGGGCCGGCCCCCACGAGCAGTACTTC,CAISAQGAGPHEQYF
.,TRBJ1-5,TRBV20-1,TRBD1,TGCAGTGCTAGAGCGGGGACAGATAATCAGCCCCAGCATTTT,CSARAGTDNQPQHF
few,TRBJ2-6,TRBV7-3,TRBD1,TGTGCCAGCAGCTTCAACAGTTATACAGGGGTTATTGGGGCCAACGTCCTGACTTTC,CASSFNSYTGVIGANVLTF
few,TRBJ1-6,TRBV27,TRBD1,TGTGCCAGCAGTTTTGGGACAGGGAAGACCTCCTATAATTCACCCCTCCACTTT,CASSFGTGKTSYNSPLHF
.,TRBJ2-7,TRBV29-1,.,TGCAGCGTTGAAGACAGGGCCGGACCAGTCTACGAGCAGTACTTC,CSVEDRAGPVYEQYF
many,TRBJ1-1,TRBV29-1,.,TGCAGCGTTGAAAGCCCGAAAAACACTGAAGCTTTCTTT,CSVESPKNTEAFF
few,TRBJ1-4,TRBV25-1,.,TGTGCCAGCAGTGACACCGTGAGTCCTGAAAAACTGTTTTTT,CASSDTVSPEKLFF
.,TRBJ2-1,TRBV2,.,TGTGCCAGCACCGTGGGTAGCGCGGGTGGCAATGAGCAGTTCTTC,CASTVGSAGGNEQFF
.,TRBJ1-6,TRBV9,.,TGTGCCAGCAGCGTAGCTTGGGGTAATTCACCCCTCCACTTT,CASSVAWGNSPLHF
.,TRBJ1-2,TRBV3-1,.,TGTGCCAGCAGCTTCCGGGCCGATGGCTACACCTTC,CASSFRADGYTF
few,TRBJ1-6,TRBV28,.,TGTGCCAGCGATAAGAACGGGCCCCTCCACTTT,CASDKNGPLHF
few,TRBJ2-7,TRBV23-1,.,TGCGCCAGCAGTCAATCAGTAGGCGACTCCTACGAGCAGTACTTC,CASSQSVGDSYEQYF
few,TRBJ2-7,TRBV11-1,.,TGTGCCAGCAGCTCTCCCCGGGGTCGGGGCGGAGAGCAGTACTTC,CASSSPRGRGGEQYF
.,TRBJ1-5,TRBV2,TRBD1,TGTGCCAGCAGTGAAGCTACAGACAGGGGGCTGTTCAATCAGCCCCAGCATTTT,CASSEATDRGLFNQPQHF
.,TRBJ2-5,TRBV29-1,TRBD1,TGCAGCGTGGATCGTACAGGGGCCCTACAAGAGACCCAGTACTTC,CSVDRTGALQETQYF
.,TRBJ1-1,TRBV4-2,.,TGTGCCAGCAGCCAAGTGCCAGAGGGCACTGAAGCTTTCTTT,CASSQVPEGTEAFF
many,TRBJ2-2,TRBV25-1,.,TGTGCCAGCAACCATATCGGGGAGCTGTTTTTT,CASNHIGELFF
.,TRBJ2-2,TRBV4-1,.,TGCGCCAGCAGCCAAGATCCCCACCCCACAACCACCGGGGAGCTGTTTTTT,CASSQDPHPTTTGELFF
.,TRBJ2-7,TRBV4-2,TRBD1,TGTGCCAGCAGCCAAGATCGGGGGACAGGTGATGGCGAGCAGTACTTC,CASSQDRGTGDGEQYF
few,TRBJ1-4,TRBV12-3/TRBV12-4,.,TGTGCCAGCAGGGCGCGGACAACTAATGAAAAACTGTTTTTT,CASRARTTNEKLFF
few,TRBJ1-5,TRBV7-2,.,TGTGCCAGCAGCTTAGGAGGTGGGCAGGGATCTTCGCCCCAGCATTTT,CASSLGGGQGSSPQHF
few,TRBJ1-2,TRBV24-1,.,TGTGCCACCAGGCAGGCGGCGAACTATGGCTACACCTTC,CATRQAANYGYTF